This T cell receptor beta chain is from a study of CD8 T cells in Susac syndrome. Germline V gene sequence: CDR1 SGHRS, CDR2 YFSETQ. The V end was cut by 4 bases, the J end by 4 bases, with 15 bases between. CDR3 size: 14 residues. An amount of RNA that ranged from about 0.45 to 1 ug was reverse transcribed with random hexamers. Amplification of TCR beta CDR3 was carried out by immunoSEQ multiplex PCR, which covered 54 Vbeta and 13 Jbeta segments. TCRdb ran MiXCR on the immunoSEQ multiplex PCR reads and lists one entry per CDR3 protein. The sample includes approximately 68,000 distinct CDR3 sequences, about 95% of them seen just once. Sequencing of TCR beta, carried out with a high-throughput approach, was applied to CD8+ and CD4+ T cells from the blood. Isolation of CD8+ and CD4+ T cells was performed negatively, whereas enrichment of TEMRA cells was done by FACS.

The chain recombines TRBV5-1 with TRBJ2-7, with D perhaps TRBD1 (6 bases). The clonotype was recovered from a human donor with multiple sclerosis. Sequencing was done on a sample of CD8+ T cells from PBMCs. CDR3 amino acids: CASSAPGVGYEQYF. As DNA, the CDR3 is TGCGCCAGCAGCGCACCAGGGGTCGGTTACGAGCAGTACTTC.